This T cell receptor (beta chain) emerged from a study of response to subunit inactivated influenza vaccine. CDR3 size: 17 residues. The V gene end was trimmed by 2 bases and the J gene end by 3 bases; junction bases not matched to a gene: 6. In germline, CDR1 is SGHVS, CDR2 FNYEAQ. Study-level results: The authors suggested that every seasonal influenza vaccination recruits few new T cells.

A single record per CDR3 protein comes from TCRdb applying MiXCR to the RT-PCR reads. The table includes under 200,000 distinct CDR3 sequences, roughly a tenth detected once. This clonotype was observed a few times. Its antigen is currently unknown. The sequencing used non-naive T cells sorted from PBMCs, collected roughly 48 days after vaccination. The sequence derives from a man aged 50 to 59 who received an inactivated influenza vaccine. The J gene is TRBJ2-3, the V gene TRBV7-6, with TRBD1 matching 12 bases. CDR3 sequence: CASSLRGQGAGTDTQYF. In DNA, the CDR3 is TGTGCCAGCAGCTTACGGGGACAGGGGGCAGGAACAGATACGCAGTATTTT.